What follows are 20 T cell receptor beta chains derived from one specimen sequenced in a study of blood T cell repertoires in COVID-19. Method: immunoSEQ multiplex PCR; TCRdb's copy keeps in-frame clones and lacks some. This sample yields hundreds of thousands of clones, of which approximately 84% are seen a single time; roughly 3.3% belongs to the top ten. The sequenced material came from PBMCs or T cells enriched from blood (not recorded which). The receptors here all came from a woman aged 35 to 49 with acute COVID-19.

V and J are TRBV12-3 or TRBV12-4 and TRBJ1-2; D remains ambiguous. The CDR3 extends over 12 amino acids. V lost 6 bases and J lost 10, with 15 bases in between. CDR3 nucleotide sequence: TGTGCCAGCAGCCACACCGGGAATTTCTACACCTTC. This sequence encodes CASSHTGNFYTF.

This clone was counted once. The chain combines TRBV7-9 with TRBJ1-5; 8 bases line up with TRBD1. CDR3 length equals 14 residues. Germline V gene data show CDR1 as SEHNR and CDR2 as FQNEAQ (reference sequence). Germline trimming cut 5 bases from V and 5 bases from J; bases unmatched to any gene: 5. The chain's CDR3 is CASSRGQGDQPQHF. As DNA, the CDR3 is TGTGCCAGCAGCCGCGGACAGGGTGATCAGCCCCAGCATTTT.

This clone was seen a handful of times. The chain recombines TRBV20-1 with TRBJ1-5; 10 nucleotides line up with TRBD1. The CDR3 loop spans 15 amino acids. Per the germline V gene, CDR1 is DFQATT and CDR2 is SNEGSKA (reference sequence). The V and J ends lost 3 bases and 5 bases, in that order; junction bases with no gene match: 7. The CDR3 loop reads CSASRDRGEYQPQHF. Here the CDR3 DNA reads TGCAGTGCTAGTCGGGACAGGGGAGAGTATCAGCCCCAGCATTTT.

The rearrangement uses TRBV7-3 and TRBJ2-3; D is perhaps TRBD1 (5 bases). CDR1 is SGHTA, CDR2 FQGTGA, per germline. V was pared by 5 bases and J by 0 bases, with 12 bases between. This CDR3 region has 15 residues. CDR3 sequence (DNA): TGTGCCAGCAGCCTCAGGGTAACTAGCACAGATACGCAGTATTTT. Protein sequence: CASSLRVTSTDTQYF. The full variable domain, with the rest looked up from reference TRBV7-3 and TRBJ2-3, is GAGVSQTPSNKVTEKGKYVELRCDPISGHTALYWYRQSLGQGPEFLIYFQGTGAADDSGLPNDRFFAVRPEGSVSTLKIQRTERGDSAVYLCASSLRVTSTDTQYFGPGTRLTVL.

The chain carries TRBV18 and TRBJ1-4; perhaps TRBD1 as D (6 bases). The length of the CDR3 is 15 residues. Germline assignment: CDR1 KGHSH and CDR2 LQKENI. The V end lost 0 bases, the J end lost 7 bases, and 12 bases lay between the germline ends. The CDR3 here is CASSPPGQGFEKLFF. Here the CDR3 DNA reads TGTGCCAGCTCACCACCCGGGCAGGGGTTTGAAAAACTGTTTTTT.

The V call is TRBV5-4, the J call TRBJ1-1; D gene uncertain. V lost 0 bases and J 7 bases, leaving 10 bases between the germline ends. Germline V gives CDR1 SGHNT, CDR2 YYREEE (reference sequence). CDR3 length: 13 amino acids. This CDR3 reads CASSLEQYGEAFF. In nucleotides, the CDR3 is TGTGCCAGCAGCTTGGAACAGTATGGTGAAGCTTTCTTT.

The chain is built from TRBV19 and TRBJ2-1; 10 bases fit TRBD2. This CDR3 is 17 amino acids long. The V segment lost 1 base and the J segment 2 bases; nucleotides outside the gene matches: 5. Germline CDR1 is LNHDA and CDR2 is SQIVND (reference sequence). DNA for the CDR3: TGTGCCAGTAGTATAGCTCGGCTAGCGGGAGCCTACAATGAGCAGTTCTTC. It is translated as CASSIARLAGAYNEQFF. Looking up the rest from reference TRBV19 and TRBJ2-1 gives the full variable domain: DGGITQSPKYLFRKEGQNVTLSCEQNLNHDAMYWYRQDPGQGLRLIYYSQIVNDFQKGDIAEGYSVSREKKESFPLTVTSAQKNPTAFYLCASSIARLAGAYNEQFFGPGTRLTVL.

The gene calls are TRBV21-1 and TRBJ2-1; the D call of TRBD2 is as the table states it, not checked on the DNA. TRBV21-1 is labeled a pseudogene. This CDR3 has 17 residues. The CDR3 DNA sequence: TGTGCCAGCAGCAAAGAATCTACGGGGAGCTCCTACAATGAGCAGTTCTTC. This translates into CASSKESTGSSYNEQFF.

The V and J genes are TRBV5-8 and TRBJ1-2, with D perhaps matching TRBD1 (6 bases). V was pared by 4 bases and J by 4 bases, with 20 bases between. The germline gives CDR1 SGHTS, CDR2 YDEGEE. The CDR3 contains 16 residues. CDR3 residues: CASSITQDSWSYGYTF. CDR3 in DNA: TGTGCCAGCAGCATTACACAGGACAGCTGGTCCTATGGCTACACCTTC.

The chain joins TRBV19 to TRBJ1-1; the D is unclear. Trimming cost V 3 bases and J 1 base, with 12 bases left between them. Germline V gene sequence: CDR1 LNHDA, CDR2 SQIVND (reference sequence). This CDR3 has 15 amino acids. CDR3 in DNA: TGTGCCAGTAGTATTGCTTTCGGGAAGAACACTGAAGCTTTCTTT. Protein: CASSIAFGKNTEAFF. Complete variable domain (other parts from reference TRBV19 and TRBJ1-1): DGGITQSPKYLFRKEGQNVTLSCEQNLNHDAMYWYRQDPGQGLRLIYYSQIVNDFQKGDIAEGYSVSREKKESFPLTVTSAQKNPTAFYLCASSIAFGKNTEAFFGQGTRLTVV.

This clone was seen once. The V and J genes are TRBV15 and TRBJ1-1; D ambiguous. Trimming took off 0 bases at V and 8 bases at J, with 13 bases between the two ends. CDR3 size: 14 residues. Per the germline V gene, CDR1 is LNHNV and CDR2 is YYDKDF (reference sequence). The chain's CDR3 is CATSRDIDLEEAFF. In nucleotides, the CDR3 is TGTGCCACCAGCAGAGATATCGATTTGGAGGAAGCTTTCTTT.

The J gene is TRBJ2-5, the V gene TRBV25-1, with D unclear. The CDR3 runs 14 residues. Germline lookup yields CDR1 MGHDK and CDR2 SYGVNS. Trimming took off 4 bases at V and 4 bases at J, with 13 bases between the two ends. The CDR3 here is CASSGSRIRETQYF. The CDR3 DNA is TGTGCCAGCAGTGGTTCGCGGATTAGAGAGACCCAGTACTTC.

This chain uses TRBV6-5 with TRBJ1-5; D not certain. CDR1 and CDR2 (germline): MNHEY, SVGAGI. Trimming took 9 bases from V and 7 from J, leaving 16 bases between them. The CDR3 has 13 residues. The CDR3 bases are TGTGCCAGACTAAAATGGGGAGGCCAGCCCCAGCATTTT. This translates into CARLKWGGQPQHF.

This clone was recorded only once. V is TRBV4-2 and J is TRBJ2-7; TRBD1 matches 8 bases. V dropped 1 base and J dropped 4; count of bases not matched to a gene: 6. This CDR3 has 15 amino acids. From germline, CDR1 is LGHNA and CDR2 YNFKEQ. The CDR3 DNA follows: TGTGCCAGCAGCCAAGGGGGACAGGATTCTTACGAGCAGTACTTC. Its translation: CASSQGGQDSYEQYF.

CDR3 bases: TGCGCCAGCAGCAAGGACAGGAGCTCTGGAAACACCATATATTTT. This encodes CASSKDRSSGNTIYF. The chain employs TRBV5-1 and TRBJ1-3, with TRBD1 matching over 7 bases. With V trimmed by 4 bases and J by 0 bases, 4 bases remained unmatched. The CDR3 extends over 15 amino acids. Germline V CDR1 and CDR2: SGHRS, YFSETQ.

The V and J genes are TRBV9 and TRBJ2-3; possibly TRBD2 for D (5 bases). V shed 8 bases and J shed 0 bases, with 7 bases lying between them. Germline values: CDR1 SGDLS, CDR2 YYNGEE. There are 12 residues in the CDR3. The CDR3 nucleotides read TGTGCCAGTACGGGAAGCACAGATACGCAGTATTTT. Amino acid sequence: CASTGSTDTQYF. The full variable domain, with the rest looked up from reference TRBV9 and TRBJ2-3, is DSGVTQTPKHLITATGQRVTLRCSPRSGDLSVYWYQQSLDQGLQFLIQYYNGEERAKGNILERFSAQQFPDLHSELNLSSLELGDSALYFCASTGSTDTQYFGPGTRLTVL.

The chain recombines TRBV11-3 with TRBJ2-3, with TRBD2 as a possible D gene (6 bases). Germline V gene lookup returns CDR1 SGHNT and CDR2 YENEEA. Trimming shortened V by 5 bases and J by 6 bases, and 12 bases separated the two germline ends. The CDR3 contains 13 residues. The CDR3 sequence: CASSRERVDTQYF. In DNA form, the CDR3 reads TGTGCCAGCAGCCGGGAGAGGGTGGATACGCAGTATTTT.

As concerns this clone: Other DNA variants within this sample encode the same CDR3. This chain uses TRBV3-1 (or the pseudogene TRBV3-2) with TRBJ2-3, with TRBD2 identical over 7 bases. Trimming cost V 4 bases and J 1 base; bases outside gene matches: 2. The CDR3 extends over 14 amino acids. Germline-derived CDR1 and CDR2 are LGHDT and YNNKEL (reference sequence). The CDR3 nucleotides are TGTGCCAGCAGCCCTCTAGCGGGCACAGATACGCAGTATTTT. This sequence encodes CASSPLAGTDTQYF.

The V and J genes are TRBV30 and TRBJ1-5; no clear D gene. The CDR3 spans 13 residues. V gave up 5 bases and J gave up 4 bases, with 12 bases separating them. Germline assignment: CDR1 GTSNPN and CDR2 SVGIG (reference sequence). The chain's CDR3 is CAWQTEGNQPQHF. In DNA form, the CDR3 reads TGTGCCTGGCAGACGGAGGGTAATCAGCCCCAGCATTTT.

V is TRBV5-1 and J is TRBJ2-7; tentative D call: TRBD2 (7 bases). The germline V gene has CDR1 SGHRS and CDR2 YFSETQ. This CDR3 has 14 amino acids. The V end was cut by 1 base, the J end by 4 bases, with 12 bases between. The CDR3 protein is CASSLSRGGYEQYF. The CDR3 bases are TGCGCCAGCAGCTTGTCGAGGGGGGGATACGAGCAGTACTTC.